This T cell receptor (beta chain) was observed in a study of shared clonotypes between healthy human individuals. Findings and caveats of the study: Between four donors, naive CD4 clonotypes were shared at a level of about 5%. Some clonotypes were shared by all four sorted-subset donors, while others were not shared. The non-shared ones had lower generation probabilities than the shared ones.

The CDR3 consists of 16 residues. Germline CDR1 SGDLS, CDR2 YYNGEE. Trimming shortened V by 0 bases and J by 4 bases, and 15 bases separated the two germline ends. In the case of this clone: Its target is not known.

Assay: immunoSEQ multiplex PCR; the TCRdb copy retains only in-frame clones and omits some. The sample holds fewer than 850,000 clones, 72% seen once. There were only Caucasian adults among the donors, and all lived in Nashville, Tennessee. A CD45RA+ naive subset and a CD45RA-negative memory subset were split from CD4+ cells. The specimen sequenced was memory CD4+ T cells sorted from blood. Indicated subset: CD45RA-negative fraction. The chain joins TRBV9 to TRBJ2-3; a weak D match, TRBD2 (6 bases). The TCR originated in a woman aged 30 to 39 in good health. This CDR3 is CASSVVHGSGSDTQYF. The CDR3 DNA follows: TGTGCCAGCAGCGTAGTTCACGGGAGTGGGTCAGATACGCAGTATTTT.